This entry lists 14 T cell receptor beta chains sequenced from one sample in a study of metastatic and nonmetastatic thyroid tumors. TCRdb used MiXCR to call clones anew from the PCR reads. Among 5,500 to 7,000 clones, over 2.5% were seen once, and the ten largest hold roughly 17%. There were no patients who had received any treatment before thyroid surgery. The sequencing sample was made of tumor tissue. These receptors originate from a female donor with papillary thyroid cancer or a benign thyroid nodule (not recorded which). Some clones in this sample may be carry-over from other donors' samples.

This clone has at least ten counts. The CDR3 ends on some other residue instead of the conserved phenylalanine or tryptophan, so this is likely a read error. The chain employs TRBV20-1 and TRBJ2-1, with 12 bases lining up with TRBD2. This CDR3 has 15 residues. The trim removed 3 bases at V and 4 bases at J, leaving 4 bases unmatched. CDR1 is DFQATT, CDR2 SNEGSKA, per germline (reference sequence). For the CDR3, the DNA is TGCAGTGCTAGGATCGGACTAGCGGGGTACAATGAGCAGTTCGTC. Encoded protein: CSARIGLAGYNEQFV.

Judged by abundance, this clone is medium-sized. V is TRBV4-2 and J is TRBJ2-1; D call uncertain. The CDR3 loop spans 16 amino acids. Looked up from germline, CDR1 is LGHNA and CDR2 is YNFKEQ. Between the trimmed V and J ends, which lost 0 bases and 2 bases, there was a span of 11 bases. This CDR3 is CASSQDRALPYNEQFF. CDR3 sequence (DNA): TGTGCCAGCAGCCAAGATCGGGCCCTGCCCTACAATGAGCAGTTCTTC.

This clone was counted many times. Since a much larger clone is just one base distant, this may be a read error. It is likely a read error, because the conserved phenylalanine at the end of the CDR3 is missing. The genes are TRBV6-5 and TRBJ2-1; a weak D match, TRBD2 (6 bases). V lost 2 bases, J lost 6 bases, and 14 bases lay in between. This CDR3 comprises 15 residues. In germline, CDR1 is MNHEY, CDR2 SVGAGI. The chain's CDR3 is CASSYPLPAGNEQFV. The CDR3 nucleotides are TGTGCCAGCAGTTACCCCCTCCCAGCGGGCAATGAGCAGTTCGTC.

Many counts were recorded for this clone. The V gene is TRBV5-1, the J gene TRBJ2-1; weak D call: TRBD2 (6 bases). The CDR3 contains 14 residues. Per germline, CDR1 SGHRS and CDR2 YFSETQ. Trimming took off 4 bases at V and 4 bases at J, with 12 bases between the two ends. The CDR3, as DNA: TGCGCCAGCAGCCAACAGACTAGATACAATGAGCAGTTCTTC. It yields the protein CASSQQTRYNEQFF. The entire variable domain, with the rest obtained from reference TRBV5-1 and TRBJ2-1, is as follows: KAGVTQTPRYLIKTRGQQVTLSCSPISGHRSVSWYQQTPGQGLQFLFEYFSETQRNKGNFPGRFSGRQFSNSRSEMNVSTLELGDSALYLCASSQQTRYNEQFFGPGTRLTVL.

This clone is labeled as medium-sized. The V gene is TRBV6-1, the J gene TRBJ2-3; 13 bases line up with TRBD2. CDR1 MNHNS and CDR2 SASEGT come from the germline V gene. The CDR3 sequence is 16 residues long. V lost 6 bases to trimming and J lost 4 bases; unmatched junction nucleotides: 7. CDR3 sequence reads: CASRLAGGPGADTQYF. For the CDR3, the DNA is TGTGCCAGCAGACTAGCGGGAGGGCCCGGGGCAGATACGCAGTATTTT.

By proportion, this clone is medium-sized. Here the CDR3 omits its conserved ending phenylalanine or tryptophan, so a read error is the likely source. The CDR3 DNA reads as TGTGCCAGCAGTTCACCCCGTGTGGGTAGCGGGAGAACGTCCTACAATGAGCAGTTCGTC. It translates to CASSSPRVGSGRTSYNEQFV. This chain connects TRBV28 to TRBJ2-1; TRBD2 matches at 9 bases. The CDR3 loop spans 20 amino acids. The germline CDR1 and CDR2 sequences are MDHEN and SYDVKM. Trimming cost V 4 bases and J 1 base; bases outside gene matches: 17.

The J gene is TRBJ2-3, the V gene TRBV28, with 8 bases identical to TRBD2. With 4 bases clipped from V and 1 base from J, the junction kept 4 bases outside the gene matches. Germline V gives CDR1 MDHEN, CDR2 SYDVKM. This CDR3 region has 15 residues. CDR3 residues: CASSSGRGGTDTQYF. The CDR3 coding sequence is TGTGCCAGCAGTTCCGGGAGGGGGGGCACAGATACGCAGTATTTT.

This clone was counted between two and nine times. This likely comes from a read error, as the CDR3 has no conserved phenylalanine or tryptophan at its end. The chain recombines TRBV12-3 or TRBV12-4 with TRBJ2-5; 7 bases line up with TRBD1. Losses at the gene ends were 6 bases for V and 2 bases for J; bases not matched to a gene: 3. This CDR3 has 13 residues. The CDR3 loop is CASRQGMQETQYV. CDR3 coding DNA: TGTGCCAGCAGACAGGGGATGCAAGAGACCCAGTACGTC.

This clone was seen at least ten times. Given the absence of the conserved phenylalanine or tryptophan at the CDR3 end, a read error is likely. This rearrangement joins TRBV9 to TRBJ2-1; 9 bases align to TRBD2. The CDR3 consists of 16 residues. V was clipped by 4 bases and J by 2 bases; unmatched bases: 7. Looked up from germline, CDR1 is SGDLS and CDR2 is YYNGEE. CDR3 loop: CASSTGLAYPYNEQFV. The CDR3 DNA follows: TGTGCCAGCAGCACCGGACTAGCGTATCCCTACAATGAGCAGTTCGTC.

By proportion, this clone is medium-sized. This chain uses TRBV20-1 with TRBJ2-1; D possibly corresponds to TRBD2 (6 bases). Per the germline V gene, CDR1 is DFQATT and CDR2 is SNEGSKA (reference sequence). Trimming stripped 3 bases from V and 1 base from J, with 10 bases between. The CDR3 is 14 residues long. DNA for the CDR3: TGCAGTGCTAGCGGGAGAATGTCCTACAATGAGCAGTTCTTC. It codes for CSASGRMSYNEQFF.

This clone was observed at least ten times. V and J are TRBV10-3 and TRBJ2-7; D is possibly TRBD2 (6 bases). The CDR3 runs to 13 residues. Germline loops: CDR1 ENHRY, CDR2 SYGVKD. The V end was cut by 10 bases, the J end by 2 bases, with 15 bases between. The CDR3 region has the DNA TGTGCCAACGCGGGGCAGGCGACCTACGAGCAGTACTTC. Protein: CANAGQATYEQYF.

This clone rates as medium-sized. CDR3 sequence (DNA): TGTGCCAGCAGTGAAGCGCTTAACGGAATCTACGAGCAGTACTTC. The encoded protein is CASSEALNGIYEQYF. The chain is built from TRBV6-1 and TRBJ2-7, with no clear D. The CDR3 is made up of 15 amino acids. CDR1 is MNHNS and CDR2 is SASEGT in the germline V gene. The V end lost 0 bases, the J end lost 3 bases, and 12 bases lay between the germline ends.

Many counts were recorded for this clone. The chain has TRBV5-5 and TRBJ1-3; D ambiguous. Germline V gives CDR1 SGHKS, CDR2 YYEKEE (reference sequence). This CDR3 spans 15 amino acids. Trimming shortened V by 4 bases and J by 0 bases, and 11 bases separated the two germline ends. In DNA form, the CDR3 reads TGTGCCAGCAGCCCTAGAGGGTACTCTGGAAACACCATATATTTT. Translating gives CASSPRGYSGNTIYF.

This clone was detected many times. The chain recombines TRBV30 with TRBJ2-2; no clear D. This CDR3 has 14 amino acids. CDR1 and CDR2 from the germline V gene are GTSNPN and SVGIG (reference sequence). V gave up 3 bases and J gave up 0 bases, with 8 bases separating them. This chain's CDR3 is CAWRAITNTGELFF. The CDR3 coding sequence is TGTGCCTGGAGAGCCATTACGAACACCGGGGAGCTGTTTTTT. The full variable domain, rest sourced from reference TRBV30 and TRBJ2-2, is SQTIHQWPATLVQPVGSPLSLECTVEGTSNPNLYWYRQAAGRGLQLLFYSVGIGQISSEVPQNLSASRPQDRQFILSSKKLLLSDSGFYLCAWRAITNTGELFFGEGSRLTVL.